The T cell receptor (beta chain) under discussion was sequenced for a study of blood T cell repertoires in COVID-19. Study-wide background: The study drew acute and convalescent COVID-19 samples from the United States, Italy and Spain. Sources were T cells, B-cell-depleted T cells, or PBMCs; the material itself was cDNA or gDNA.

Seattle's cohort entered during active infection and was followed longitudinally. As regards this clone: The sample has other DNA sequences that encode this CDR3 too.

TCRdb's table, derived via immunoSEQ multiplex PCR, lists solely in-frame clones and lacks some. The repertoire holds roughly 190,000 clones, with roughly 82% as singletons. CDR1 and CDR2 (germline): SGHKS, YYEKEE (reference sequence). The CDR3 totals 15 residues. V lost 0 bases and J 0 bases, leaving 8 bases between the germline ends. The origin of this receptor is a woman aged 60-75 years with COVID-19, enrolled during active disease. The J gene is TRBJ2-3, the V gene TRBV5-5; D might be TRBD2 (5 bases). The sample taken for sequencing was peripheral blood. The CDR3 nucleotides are TGTGCCAGCAGCTTGGACGGCGGGAGCACAGATACGCAGTATTTT. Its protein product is CASSLDGGSTDTQYF.